A selection of T cell receptor beta chains follows, all from one sample in a study of control samples from healthy donors and cancer patients. Libraries were prepared by immunoSEQ multiplex PCR; TCRdb keeps only in-frame clonotypes and omits some of them. The sample carries about 57,000 clones, more than 85% recorded once. Sequencing input: PBMCs. Receptor source: a young man with colorectal cancer. The CDR3 runs from the conserved cysteine through the conserved F or W.

>TRBV7-2|TRBJ1-1
CASSLTRGTEAFF
>TRBV13|TRBJ1-6
CASSLGLGNNSPLHF
>TRBV3-1/TRBV3-2|TRBJ1-1
CASSHLLKGAQGTEAFF
>TRBV7-2|TRBJ1-3
CASSWTVSGNTIYF
>TRBV10-3|TRBJ1-1
CAIRLRDMNTEAFF
>TRBV5-1|TRBJ2-2
CASSLLSTGELFF
>TRBV6-6|TRBJ1-5
CATSGSNQPQHF
>TRBV29-1|TRBJ1-1
CSVRTGGDTEAFF
>TRBV5-4|TRBJ2-3
CASSLEATDTQYF
>TRBV9|TRBJ2-7
CASSQKERGGWYEQYF
>TRBV6-5|TRBJ1-2
CASTFGDTSSGYTF
>TRBV6-5|TRBJ1-4
CASSYSGDGEKLFF
>TRBV9|TRBJ1-2
CASSVPGLNGYTF
>TRBV6-5|TRBJ1-5
CASSPRFSNQPQHF
>TRBV6-6|TRBJ1-3
CASSPGRRGNTIYF
>TRBV7-8|TRBJ2-3
CASSPYTDTQYF
>TRBV24-1|TRBJ2-1
CATSDPYKNEQFF
>TRBV6-5|TRBJ2-1
CASRPDGGALNEQFF
>TRBV5-5|TRBJ2-5
CASSPSHSQETQYF
>TRBV6-1|TRBJ1-1
CASSEATAGDTEAFF
>TRBV11-3|TRBJ2-1
CASSPQGTSGAHNEQFF
>TRBV7-2|TRBJ1-2
CASSPDRRYGYTF
>TRBV12-3/TRBV12-4|TRBJ1-3
CASSLRENTIYF
>TRBV18|TRBJ1-2
CASSSTSGLPNYGYTF
>TRBV6-1|TRBJ1-1
CATKSHQGYTEAFF
>TRBV11-2|TRBJ2-7
CASSSIGEQYF
>TRBV12-3/TRBV12-4|TRBJ1-1
CASSLTGRTEAFF
>TRBV6-1|TRBJ2-3
CASSEAWWGGTDTQYF
>TRBV19|TRBJ2-1
CASRVGATQYNEQFF
>TRBV7-9|TRBJ1-1
CASSGLQDRGPANTEAFF
>TRBV27|TRBJ2-5
CASSSNRFGETQYF
>TRBV24-1|TRBJ2-3
CATSDTSGGPDTQYF
>TRBV21-1|TRBJ2-2
CASSLRQANTGELFF
>TRBV9|TRBJ1-1
CASSPPPGADWNTEAFF
>TRBV5-4|TRBJ2-2
CASSSPGGARSGELFF
>TRBV5-6|TRBJ2-5
CASSLAGAGQETQYF
>TRBV4-1|TRBJ1-1
CASSQDQVFNTEAFF
>TRBV6-2/TRBV6-3|TRBJ1-1
CASSYSRDSNMNTEAFF
>TRBV19|TRBJ2-6
CASSIGTGSGANVLTF
>TRBV6-5|TRBJ1-3
CASTRDRVKGNTIYF
>TRBV7-2|TRBJ1-1
CAISQTPTEAFF
>TRBV6-2/TRBV6-3|TRBJ2-6
CASSPRGGAGANVLTF
>TRBV6-5|TRBJ1-2
CASSYLPGGTYGYTF
>TRBV24-1|TRBJ1-2
CATSNQGFYGYTF
>TRBV6-5|TRBJ2-1
CASSPTGAPYNEQFF
>TRBV12-3/TRBV12-4|TRBJ1-2
CASSLLGRATF
>TRBV10-2|TRBJ2-1
CASIRERGVNEQFF
>TRBV5-1|TRBJ2-2
CASSFGVRPANTGELFF